This is a list of T cell receptor beta chains from one sample in a study of early stage breast cancer tumors. The protocol was immunoSEQ multiplex PCR, while the TCRdb copy is restricted to in-frame clones and leaves out a portion. The sample yields tens of thousands of clones, 70% to 90% seen once. Sequencing was carried out using blood. Receptor source: a person aged 45-60 years with breast cancer. The CDR3 runs from the conserved cysteine through the conserved F or W. D genes are given only for firm matches. Not every row has a clone size; where given, it reads once, few, many or a size class.

TRBV19	16	TRBD2	once	TRBJ2-3	TGTGCCAGTAGTACCCGGACTAGCGGAGACACAGATACGCAGTATTTT	CASSTRTSGDTDTQYF
TRBV5-6	17	TRBD1	.	TRBJ2-5	TGTGCCAGCAGCTATAGAGCAGCGGGACAGGGTATGGAGACCCAGTACTTC	CASSYRAAGQGMETQYF
TRBV4-1	16	.	.	TRBJ1-4	TGCGCCAGCAGCCAAGATCCAGGTGAGCGGAATGAAAAACTGTTTTTT	CASSQDPGERNEKLFF
TRBV27	13	TRBD1	.	TRBJ2-4	TGTGCCAGCAGTCCATTGGACAGGGGTATTCAGTACTTC	CASSPLDRGIQYF
TRBV9	14	.	.	TRBJ2-1	TGTGCCAGCAGCGTAGGGCAGGGGTACAATGAGCAGTTCTTC	CASSVGQGYNEQFF
TRBV5-1	18	TRBD1	.	TRBJ2-5	TGCGCCAGCAGCTTGGCTTTGGGGGACAGGCTCTCTGGGGAGACCCAGTACTTC	CASSLALGDRLSGETQYF
TRBV6-1	12	.	.	TRBJ2-7	TGTGCCAGCAGTGAGGTGGGGTACGAGCAGTACTTC	CASSEVGYEQYF
TRBV18	14	.	.	TRBJ2-7	TGTGCCAGCTCCACCAACGGGATGGGCTACGAGCAGTACTTC	CASSTNGMGYEQYF
TRBV5-1	18	.	.	TRBJ2-3	TGCGCCAGCAGCTCCCGGGGCCTCGGAGGAATTAGCACAGATACGCAGTATTTT	CASSSRGLGGISTDTQYF
TRBV28	17	.	.	TRBJ2-3	TGTGCCAGCAGTTTATGGGTTAGCGGAGCCAGCACAGATACGCAGTATTTT	CASSLWVSGASTDTQYF
TRBV5-4	13	.	.	TRBJ2-1	TGTGCCAGCAGCGCTCGACTAGACAATGAGCAGTTCTTC	CASSARLDNEQFF